This is a list of T cell receptor beta chains from one sample in a study of blood T cell repertoires in COVID-19. Libraries were prepared by immunoSEQ multiplex PCR; TCRdb keeps only in-frame clonotypes and omits some of them. This table has approximately 170,000 clones, about 80% appearing once. What was sequenced was peripheral blood. These receptors were obtained from a woman older than 75 with acute or convalescent COVID-19. Each CDR3 is given with its conserved first and last residue. The order of the fields is J gene, V gene, clone size, D gene, CDR3 DNA, CDR3 protein. D genes are given only for firm matches. Clone size is stated in some rows and not others, as once, few, many or a class when expanded.

TRBJ2-7,TRBV4-1,.,.,TGCGCCAGCAGCTGGGAAGCGGCCTCCTACGAGCAGTACTTC,CASSWEAASYEQYF
TRBJ1-1,TRBV5-1,.,TRBD1,TGCGCCAGCAGCTTGGCCGACAGGGACGATAAAGCTTTCTTT,CASSLADRDDKAFF
TRBJ2-1,TRBV6-5,.,TRBD2,TGTGCCAGCAGTTTTAGCGGGAGTTGGGGCAATGAGCAGTTCTTC,CASSFSGSWGNEQFF
TRBJ2-5,TRBV27,.,.,TGTGCCAGCAGCCGATCAGGGCTCCAAGAGACCCAGTACTTC,CASSRSGLQETQYF
TRBJ2-7,TRBV6-5,.,TRBD2,TGTGCCACGGGAGGACAAAGCTCCTACGAGCAGTACTTC,CATGGQSSYEQYF
TRBJ1-2,TRBV13,few,TRBD1,TGTGCCAGCAGCTCGACAGGGGCGGGTGGCTACACCTTC,CASSSTGAGGYTF
TRBJ2-5,TRBV19,once,.,TGTGCCACCTCGACGGTAGCGGAAGAGACCCAGTACTTC,CATSTVAEETQYF
TRBJ1-1,TRBV18,.,.,TGTGCCAGCTCACCTCAGGAGAACACTGAAGCTTTCTTT,CASSPQENTEAFF
TRBJ1-6,TRBV6-5,once,TRBD1,TGTGCCAGCAGTTTTTCAGGGACAGCATATAATTCACCCCTCCACTTT,CASSFSGTAYNSPLHF
TRBJ1-6,TRBV27,.,.,TGTGCCAGCGGAAGGTATGGTGGAGCCTATAATTCACCCCTCCACTTT,CASGRYGGAYNSPLHF
TRBJ1-6,TRBV9,once,.,TGTGCCAGCAGCCGACAGAATTCACCCCTCCACTTT,CASSRQNSPLHF
TRBJ2-1,TRBV4-1,few,.,TGCGCCAGCAGCCGGAATTCACGGTCGGGCTACAATGAGCAGTTCTTC,CASSRNSRSGYNEQFF
TRBJ1-4,TRBV20-1,.,.,TGCAGTGCTAGTAGGCAGGGAAGGGAAAAACTGTTTTTT,CSASRQGREKLFF
TRBJ1-1,TRBV9,few,.,TGTGCCAGCAGCGTAGGTTCCGGGAACACTGAAGCTTTCTTT,CASSVGSGNTEAFF
TRBJ2-2,TRBV5-5,.,.,TGTGCCAGCAGCTATTCCCGGGTCACCTACCTAAGGACCGGGGAGCTGTTTTTT,CASSYSRVTYLRTGELFF
TRBJ1-1,TRBV7-3,few,.,TGTGCCAGCAGCTTAACGGGAGGGCCGGGGACTGAAGCTTTCTTT,CASSLTGGPGTEAFF
TRBJ1-1,TRBV11-2,few,TRBD1,TGTGCCAGCAGCCGAGGGGGGACAGGCGACACTGAAGCTTTCTTT,CASSRGGTGDTEAFF
TRBJ2-2,TRBV29-1,.,TRBD1,TGCAGCGGAGGACAGGGGACCTTAACCGGGGAGCTGTTTTTT,CSGGQGTLTGELFF
TRBJ2-7,TRBV10-3,.,TRBD1,TGTGCCATCAGCCGGGACAGGGAACACGAGCAGTACTTC,CAISRDREHEQYF
TRBJ2-7,TRBV6-5,.,.,TGTGCCAGCAGCCAAACTAGGGCCTCCTACGAGCAGTACTTC,CASSQTRASYEQYF
TRBJ1-3,TRBV5-6,once,.,TGTGCCAGCAGCTCCGGACAGATACAGCCTGGAAACACCATATATTTT,CASSSGQIQPGNTIYF
TRBJ1-6,TRBV6-6,.,.,TGTGCCAGCAGGGATTTGGGGGGGAGCAATTCACCCCTCCACTTT,CASRDLGGSNSPLHF
TRBJ2-1,TRBV7-2,.,TRBD2,TGTGCCAGCAGCTCCATGACTAGCGGTGAGCAGTTCTTC,CASSSMTSGEQFF
TRBJ1-1,TRBV5-1,.,TRBD1,TGCGCCAGCAGCTTGGTTGGACAGGGCATGAACACTGAAGCTTTCTTT,CASSLVGQGMNTEAFF
TRBJ1-6,TRBV9,.,.,TGTGCCAGCAGCGCAGGAAGCTCCTATAATTCACCCCTCCACTTT,CASSAGSSYNSPLHF
TRBJ1-4,TRBV30,once,.,TGTGCCTGGGAACAGGGCGCAACTAATGAAAAACTGTTTTTT,CAWEQGATNEKLFF
TRBJ1-2,TRBV23-1,.,.,TGCGCCAGCAGTCAATCGGGCCCAGGAAACGGCTACACCTTC,CASSQSGPGNGYTF
TRBJ2-3,TRBV19,.,.,TGTGCCAGTAGTATAGACGGGTACGGCACAGATACGCAGTATTTT,CASSIDGYGTDTQYF
TRBJ1-2,TRBV2,.,.,TGTGCCAGCAGTGAAACAGGTTATGGCTACACCTTC,CASSETGYGYTF
TRBJ2-1,TRBV4-1,.,TRBD1,TGCGCCAGCAGCCAAGGACAGGGGAAGTACAATGAGCAGTTCTTC,CASSQGQGKYNEQFF
TRBJ2-2,TRBV29-1,few,.,TGCAGCGTTCACGGGACACGTAACACCGGGGAGCTGTTTTTT,CSVHGTRNTGELFF